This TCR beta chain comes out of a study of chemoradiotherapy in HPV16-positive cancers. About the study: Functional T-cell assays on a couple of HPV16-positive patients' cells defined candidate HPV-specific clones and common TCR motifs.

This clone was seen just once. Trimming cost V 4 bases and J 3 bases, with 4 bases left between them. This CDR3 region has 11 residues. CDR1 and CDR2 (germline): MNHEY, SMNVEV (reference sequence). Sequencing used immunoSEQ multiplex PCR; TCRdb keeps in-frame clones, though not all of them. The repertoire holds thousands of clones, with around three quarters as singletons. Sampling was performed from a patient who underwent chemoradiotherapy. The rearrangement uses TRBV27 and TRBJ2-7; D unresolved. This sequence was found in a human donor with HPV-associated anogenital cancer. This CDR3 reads CASSSGYEQYF. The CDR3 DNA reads TGTGCCAGCAGTTCCGGCTACGAGCAGTACTTC.